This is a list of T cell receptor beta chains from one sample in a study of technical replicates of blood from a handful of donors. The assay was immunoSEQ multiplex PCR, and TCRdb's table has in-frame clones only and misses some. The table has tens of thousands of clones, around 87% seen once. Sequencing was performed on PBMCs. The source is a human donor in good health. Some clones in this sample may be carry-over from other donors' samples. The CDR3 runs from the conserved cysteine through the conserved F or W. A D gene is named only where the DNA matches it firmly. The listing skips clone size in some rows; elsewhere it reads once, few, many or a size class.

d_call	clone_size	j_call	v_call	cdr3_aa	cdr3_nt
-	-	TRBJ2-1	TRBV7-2	CASSRGGADNEQFF	TGTGCCAGCAGCCGCGGAGGGGCCGACAATGAGCAGTTCTTC
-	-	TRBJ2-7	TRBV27	CASSFGPHSIEQYF	TGTGCCAGCAGTTTTGGGCCTCATTCGATCGAGCAGTACTTC
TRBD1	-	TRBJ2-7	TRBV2	CASSEQADRGRFYEQYF	TGTGCCAGCAGCGAACAGGCGGACAGGGGAAGGTTCTACGAGCAGTACTTC
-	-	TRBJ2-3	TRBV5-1	CASSLAGGSTDTQYF	TGCGCCAGCAGCTTGGCCGGCGGATCCACAGATACGCAGTATTTT
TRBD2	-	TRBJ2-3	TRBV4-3	CASSQERLAGGGTDTQYF	TGCGCCAGCAGCCAAGAGAGACTAGCGGGGGGTGGTACAGATACGCAGTATTTT
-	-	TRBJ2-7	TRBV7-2	CASSRGGGQFSYEQYF	TGTGCCAGCAGCCGAGGGGGGGGGCAGTTCTCCTACGAGCAGTACTTC
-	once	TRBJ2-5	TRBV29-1	CSVEQGTETQYF	TGCAGCGTAGAACAGGGTACAGAGACCCAGTACTTC
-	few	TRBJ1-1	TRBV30	CAWSLGLKNTEAFF	TGTGCCTGGAGCCTAGGACTGAAGAACACTGAAGCTTTCTTT
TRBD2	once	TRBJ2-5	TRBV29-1	CSVEVSGGRRETQYF	TGCAGCGTTGAGGTTAGCGGGGGGCGACGGGAGACCCAGTACTTC
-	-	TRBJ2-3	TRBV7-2	CASSLLGGTDTQYF	TGTGCCAGCAGCCTCCTCGGGGGCACAGATACGCAGTATTTT
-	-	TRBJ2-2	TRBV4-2	CASSQEFPPYGGTGELFF	TGTGCCAGCAGCCAAGAATTCCCGCCCTACGGTGGCACCGGGGAGCTGTTTTTT
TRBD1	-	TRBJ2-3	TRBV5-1	CASSYGTGMYTQYF	TGCGCCAGCAGCTACGGGACAGGGATGTATACGCAGTATTTT
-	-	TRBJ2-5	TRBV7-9	CASSLYIGGTQYF	TGTGCCAGCAGCTTATATATTGGCGGGACCCAGTACTTC
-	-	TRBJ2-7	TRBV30	CAWSQGPDSHEQYF	TGTGCCTGGAGTCAAGGTCCGGACTCCCACGAGCAGTACTTC
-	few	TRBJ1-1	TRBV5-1	CASSLGLASEAFF	TGCGCCAGCAGCTTGGGATTAGCGTCTGAAGCTTTCTTT
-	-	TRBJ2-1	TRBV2	CASSASGPHEQFF	TGTGCCAGCAGTGCCTCAGGGCCCCATGAGCAGTTCTTC
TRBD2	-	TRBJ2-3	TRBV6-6	CASSYVGASGTDTQYF	TGTGCCAGCAGTTACGTCGGGGCTAGCGGGACGGATACGCAGTATTTT
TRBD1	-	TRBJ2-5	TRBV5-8	CASSSDRAEETQYF	TGTGCCAGCAGCTCAGACAGGGCTGAGGAGACCCAGTACTTC
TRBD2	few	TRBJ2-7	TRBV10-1	CASSESRLAGDYEQYF	TGCGCCAGCAGTGAGTCGCGGCTAGCGGGAGACTACGAGCAGTACTTC
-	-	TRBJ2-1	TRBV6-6	CASSSQGSYNEQFF	TGTGCCAGCAGTTCCCAGGGGTCCTACAATGAGCAGTTCTTC
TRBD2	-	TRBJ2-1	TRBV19	CASSWTSGRLDEQFF	TGTGCCAGTAGCTGGACTAGCGGGAGGTTGGATGAGCAGTTCTTC
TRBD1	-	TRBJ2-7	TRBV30	CAGRRQGAYEQYF	TGTGCTGGACGGCGACAGGGGGCGTACGAGCAGTACTTC
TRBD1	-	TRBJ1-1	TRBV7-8	CASSEQGALGTEAFF	TGTGCCAGCAGCGAACAGGGGGCTTTAGGCACTGAAGCTTTCTTT
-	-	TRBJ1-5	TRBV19	CASSPTLGNQPQHF	TGTGCCAGTAGTCCGACTCTTGGCAATCAGCCCCAGCATTTT
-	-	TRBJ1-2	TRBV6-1	CASIPTGTYGYTF	TGTGCCAGCATTCCTACAGGGACCTATGGCTACACCTTC
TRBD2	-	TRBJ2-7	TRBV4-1	CASSPTLTSGFSYEQYF	TGCGCCAGCAGCCCTACTCTCACTAGCGGTTTCTCCTACGAGCAGTACTTC
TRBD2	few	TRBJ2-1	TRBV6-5	CASSFTSGGAHEQFF	TGTGCCAGCAGTTTCACTAGCGGGGGGGCCCATGAGCAGTTCTTC
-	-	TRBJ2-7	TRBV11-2	CASSYTSFGEQYF	TGTGCCAGCAGCTATACTAGTTTTGGCGAGCAGTACTTC
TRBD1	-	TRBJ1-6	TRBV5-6	CASSLPGGLDNSPLHF	TGTGCCAGCAGCCTCCCAGGGGGTTTGGATAATTCACCCCTCCACTTT